These T cell receptor beta chains were read from a single sample in a study of blood T cell repertoires in COVID-19. Profiled with immunoSEQ multiplex PCR; TCRdb holds only in-frame clones, not every one. Among about 210,000 clones listed, about 89% were seen once. Sequencing was done on a sample of peripheral blood. The receptors stem from a woman in her thirties or forties with acute or convalescent COVID-19. Both conserved end residues are trimmed from each CDR3.

len,v_gene,j_gene,CDR3aa
13,TRBV3-1/TRBV3-2,TRBJ1-3,ASSPLTGKGNTIY
17,TRBV19,TRBJ1-1,ASSMPFFVGTGQGKGAF
12,TRBV5-1,TRBJ2-1,ASSGAGVNNEQF
13,TRBV13,TRBJ1-4,ASSFSGTGEEKLF
16,TRBV21-1,TRBJ1-2,ASSKMGQGARENYGYT
11,TRBV2,TRBJ1-2,ASSEGTNYGYT
14,TRBV9,TRBJ1-6,ASSVTEQGPNSPLH
13,TRBV24-1,TRBJ1-5,ATSGGEYSNQPQH
12,TRBV30,TRBJ1-4,AWSKAGMDEKLF
10,TRBV5-4,TRBJ2-2,ASSFITGELF
17,TRBV24-1,TRBJ1-4,ATSDFVEWRRLDNEKLF
15,TRBV6-1,TRBJ1-2,ASSEASGGQANYGYT
11,TRBV12-5,TRBJ1-2,ASARDTDYGYT
10,TRBV12-3/TRBV12-4,TRBJ1-1,ASSFRNTEAF
13,TRBV18,TRBJ1-1,ASSPKVGGNTEAF
15,TRBV5-1,TRBJ1-3,ASSLASGSDSGNTIY
14,TRBV10-3,TRBJ2-1,AISGGTGIRRDEQF
10,TRBV6-5,TRBJ1-6,ASSKPGQPLY
14,TRBV13,TRBJ2-2,ASSGRLAGNTGELF
14,TRBV6-5,TRBJ2-1,ASSYSTLTLASEQF
14,TRBV7-2,TRBJ2-3,ASSLSSGLRTDTQY
12,TRBV18,TRBJ1-1,ASSPQGGNTEAF
11,TRBV11-2,TRBJ1-1,ASSPQGAGEAF
14,TRBV24-1,TRBJ2-1,ATSDTDRGFFNEQF
13,TRBV30,TRBJ1-5,AWSVQGGSNQPQH
14,TRBV11-2,TRBJ2-3,ASSSGTSGGGDTQY
11,TRBV2,TRBJ1-1,ASNRQGDTEAF
11,TRBV7-3,TRBJ1-6,ASSRSFNSPLH
14,TRBV27,TRBJ2-1,ASSRFGFETYNEQF
13,TRBV6-5,TRBJ2-3,ASSLTGYGTDTQY
14,TRBV6-6,TRBJ2-3,AIRLRGTGDTDTQY
15,TRBV4-1,TRBJ2-2,ASSQPGQGRNTGELF
12,TRBV5-1,TRBJ2-2,ASSLDRVPGELF
13,TRBV19,TRBJ1-6,ASSIGGQMYSPLH
12,TRBV19,TRBJ2-4,ASMSLQGQNIQY
15,TRBV5-5,TRBJ1-2,ASSLLPGQTSNYGYT
13,TRBV9,TRBJ1-1,ASSVGPNMNTEAF
13,TRBV6-1,TRBJ2-1,ASSEENRYHNEQF
16,TRBV5-1,TRBJ1-3,ASSSPGQGGPGANTIY
15,TRBV7-5,TRBJ2-1,ARSYPGLAGGTGEQF
14,TRBV2,TRBJ1-1,ASSPRTGTGYTEAF